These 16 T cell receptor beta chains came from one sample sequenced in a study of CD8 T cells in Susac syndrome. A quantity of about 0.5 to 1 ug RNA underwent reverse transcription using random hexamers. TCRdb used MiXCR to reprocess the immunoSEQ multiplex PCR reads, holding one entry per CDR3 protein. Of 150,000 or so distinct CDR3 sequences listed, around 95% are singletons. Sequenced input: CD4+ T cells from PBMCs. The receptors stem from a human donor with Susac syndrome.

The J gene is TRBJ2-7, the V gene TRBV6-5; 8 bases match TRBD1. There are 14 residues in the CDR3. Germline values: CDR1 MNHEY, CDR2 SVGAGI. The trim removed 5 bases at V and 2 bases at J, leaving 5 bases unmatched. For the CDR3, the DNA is TGTGCCAGCAGTCCGGGGGACAGGACCTACGAGCAGTACTTC. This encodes CASSPGDRTYEQYF.

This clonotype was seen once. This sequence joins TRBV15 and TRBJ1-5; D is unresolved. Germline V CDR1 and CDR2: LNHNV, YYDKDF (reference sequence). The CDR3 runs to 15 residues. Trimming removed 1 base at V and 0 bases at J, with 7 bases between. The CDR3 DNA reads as TGTGCCACCAGCAGAGCCCAGAGTAGCAATCAGCCCCAGCATTTT. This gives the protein CATSRAQSSNQPQHF.

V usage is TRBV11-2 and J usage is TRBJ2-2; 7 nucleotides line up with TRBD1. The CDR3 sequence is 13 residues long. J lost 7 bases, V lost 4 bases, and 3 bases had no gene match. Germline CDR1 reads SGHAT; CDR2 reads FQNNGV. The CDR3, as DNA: TGTGCCAGCAGCTCGGACAGGAACGGGGAGCTGTTTTTT. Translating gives CASSSDRNGELFF.

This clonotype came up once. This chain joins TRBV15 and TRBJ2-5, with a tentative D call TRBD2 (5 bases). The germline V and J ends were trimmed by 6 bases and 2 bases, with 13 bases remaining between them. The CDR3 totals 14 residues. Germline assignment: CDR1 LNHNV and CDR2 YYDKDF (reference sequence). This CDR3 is CATSWRRVQETQYF. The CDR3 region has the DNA TGTGCCACCAGTTGGAGGCGGGTACAAGAGACCCAGTACTTC. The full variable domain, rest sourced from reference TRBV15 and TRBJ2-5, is DAMVIQNPRYQVTQFGKPVTLSCSQTLNHNVMYWYQQKSSQAPKLLFHYYDKDFNNEADTPDNFQSRRPNTSFCFLDIRSPGLGDTAMYLCATSWRRVQETQYFGPGTRLLVL.

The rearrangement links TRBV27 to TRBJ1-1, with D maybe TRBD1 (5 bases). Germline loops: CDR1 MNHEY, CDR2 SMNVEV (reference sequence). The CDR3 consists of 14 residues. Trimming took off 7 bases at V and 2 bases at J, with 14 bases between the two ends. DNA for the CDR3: TGTGCCAGCAAGTACGGGGGACCTAACACTGAAGCTTTCTTT. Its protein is CASKYGGPNTEAFF.

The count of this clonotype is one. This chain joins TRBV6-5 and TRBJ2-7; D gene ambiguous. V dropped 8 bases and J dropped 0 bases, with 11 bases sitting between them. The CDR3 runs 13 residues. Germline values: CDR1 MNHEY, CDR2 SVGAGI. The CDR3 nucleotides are TGTGCCAGCGGCGCGATGGACTCCTACGAGCAGTACTTC. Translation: CASGAMDSYEQYF.

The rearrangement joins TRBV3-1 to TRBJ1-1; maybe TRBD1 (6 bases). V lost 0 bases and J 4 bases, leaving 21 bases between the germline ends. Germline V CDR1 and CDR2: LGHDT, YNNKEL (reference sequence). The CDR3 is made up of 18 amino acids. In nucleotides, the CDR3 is TGTGCCAGCAGCCAAGAATCGCAGGGGCTGGGTGGAGGCACTGAAGCTTTCTTT. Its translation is CASSQESQGLGGGTEAFF.

In DNA, the CDR3 is TGTGCCAGCAGGGGGACAGGAGGGCCTGAAGCTTTCTTT. Amino acids: CASRGTGGPEAFF. The chain combines TRBV12-3 or TRBV12-4 with TRBJ1-1; TRBD1 agrees at 8 bases. V lost 6 bases, J lost 6 bases, and 6 bases stayed unmatched. CDR3 length: 13 amino acids.

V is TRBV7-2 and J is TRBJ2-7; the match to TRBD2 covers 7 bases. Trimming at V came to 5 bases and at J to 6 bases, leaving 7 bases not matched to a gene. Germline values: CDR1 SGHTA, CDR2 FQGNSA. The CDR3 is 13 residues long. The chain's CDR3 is CASSAMREGEQYF. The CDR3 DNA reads TGTGCCAGCAGCGCCATGAGGGAGGGCGAGCAGTACTTC.

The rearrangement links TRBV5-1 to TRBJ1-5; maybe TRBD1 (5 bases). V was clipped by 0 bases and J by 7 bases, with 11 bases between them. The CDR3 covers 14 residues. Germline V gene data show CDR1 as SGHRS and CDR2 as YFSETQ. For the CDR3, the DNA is TGCGCCAGCAGCTTGGAGGCAGGGACGCAGCCCCAGCATTTT. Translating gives CASSLEAGTQPQHF.

The CDR3 sequence is CASSPPTSNTGELFF. CDR3 nucleotides: TGTGCCAGCAGTCCACCAACCTCGAACACCGGGGAGCTGTTTTTT. This rearrangement joins TRBV12-3 or TRBV12-4 to TRBJ2-2; no clear D. The V end was cut by 5 bases, the J end by 0 bases, with 10 bases between. This CDR3 contains 15 residues.

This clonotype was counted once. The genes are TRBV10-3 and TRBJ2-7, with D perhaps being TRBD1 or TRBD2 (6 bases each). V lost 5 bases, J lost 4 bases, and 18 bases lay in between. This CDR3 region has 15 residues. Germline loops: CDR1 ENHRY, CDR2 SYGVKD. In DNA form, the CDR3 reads TGTGCCATCAGTAGTGGGGGGCTGGCAGAATACGAGCAGTACTTC. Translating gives CAISSGGLAEYEQYF.

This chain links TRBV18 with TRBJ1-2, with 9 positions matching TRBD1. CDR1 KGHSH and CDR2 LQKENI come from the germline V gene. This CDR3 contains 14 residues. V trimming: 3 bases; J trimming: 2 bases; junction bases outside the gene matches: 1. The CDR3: CASSPGTGNYGYTF. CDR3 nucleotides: TGTGCCAGCTCACCCGGGACAGGGAACTATGGCTACACCTTC.

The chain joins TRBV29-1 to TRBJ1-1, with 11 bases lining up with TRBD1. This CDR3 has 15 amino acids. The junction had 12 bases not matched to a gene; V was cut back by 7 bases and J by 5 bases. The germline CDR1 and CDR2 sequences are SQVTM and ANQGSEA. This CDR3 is CSARTGGARVTEAFF. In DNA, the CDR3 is TGCAGCGCCAGGACAGGGGGCGCGCGGGTAACTGAAGCTTTCTTT.

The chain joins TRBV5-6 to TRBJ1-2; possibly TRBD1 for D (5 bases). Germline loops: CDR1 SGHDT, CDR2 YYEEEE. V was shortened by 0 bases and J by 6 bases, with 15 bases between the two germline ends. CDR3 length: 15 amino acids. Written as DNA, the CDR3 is TGTGCCAGCAGCTTGGTTCCTCGGGGGTTCGATGGCTACACCTTC. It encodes CASSLVPRGFDGYTF.

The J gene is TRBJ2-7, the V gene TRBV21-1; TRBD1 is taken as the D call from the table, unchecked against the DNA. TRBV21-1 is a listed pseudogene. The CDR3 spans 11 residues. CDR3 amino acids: CASRDSYEQYF. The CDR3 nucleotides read TGTGCCAGCAGGGACAGCTACGAGCAGTACTTC.